This T cell receptor beta chain was profiled in a study of breast tumors, draining lymph nodes, adjacent tissues. CDR1 and CDR2 (germline): SGDLS, YYNGEE. The CDR3 length is 18 residues. For this clonotype: The target antigen is unknown. Just one base apart from a much larger clone, this may be a read error.

Findings and limits, study-wide: Findings are consistent with lymph node origin and intratumoral expansion of most tumor T cells.

Axillary draining lymph nodes of breast cancer patients supplied the node samples. Via MiXCR, TCRdb re-called the multiplex PCR reads, giving one row per CDR3 protein. Of roughly 130,000 distinct CDR3 sequences listed, 15% to 20% are singletons. The source is a female donor with breast cancer. Some clones in this sample may be carry-over from other donors' samples. V is TRBV9 and J is TRBJ1-3, with D perhaps TRBD1 (5 bases). Sequencing input: axillary lymph node tissue. This CDR3 is CASCVGTPPVISGNTIYF. CDR3 nucleotide sequence: TGTGCCAGCTGCGTAGGGACCCCCCCTGTAATCTCTGGAAACACCATATATTTT.